This entry lists 11 T cell receptor beta chains sequenced from one sample in a study of blood T cell repertoires in COVID-19. The method was immunoSEQ multiplex PCR; TCRdb's version includes in-frame clones alone and lacks a portion of them. The data contain around 270,000 clones, 80% to 90% of them singletons. Sequencing was performed on PBMCs or T cells enriched from blood (not recorded which). The receptors stem from a woman in her thirties or forties who had been exposed to COVID-19.

This chain uses TRBV19 with TRBJ2-7; TRBD2 agrees at 16 bases. Per germline, CDR1 LNHDA and CDR2 SQIVND (reference sequence). The CDR3 spans 16 residues. V shed 6 bases and J 7 bases; nucleotides not matched to a gene: 9. CDR3 sequence (DNA): TGTGCCAGTAGCCCAGGGACTAGCGGGGGGGCCCGGGAGCAGTACTTC. Protein sequence: CASSPGTSGGAREQYF.

The rearrangement uses TRBV5-6 and TRBJ2-3; weak D call: TRBD2 (5 bases). Germline assignment: CDR1 SGHDT and CDR2 YYEEEE. V was clipped by 5 bases and J by 0 bases, with 19 bases between them. The CDR3 totals 17 residues. This CDR3 is CASSPNWRPSSTDTQYF. The CDR3 DNA follows: TGTGCCAGCAGTCCGAATTGGAGGCCCAGTAGCACAGATACGCAGTATTTT.

The chain is built from TRBV5-4 and TRBJ1-3, with D tentatively TRBD1 (5 bases). Trimming left V 0 bases short and J 2 bases short, with 15 bases between. There are 17 residues in the CDR3. CDR1 is SGHNT and CDR2 is YYREEE in the germline V gene (reference sequence). The CDR3, as DNA: TGTGCCAGCAGCTTGGGGCCCTCGGACACCCCTGGAAACACCATATATTTT. The encoded protein is CASSLGPSDTPGNTIYF.

The rearrangement links TRBV24-1 to TRBJ2-3; 12 bases are a match to TRBD2. The junction had 3 bases not matched to a gene; V was cut back by 9 bases and J by 3 bases. The CDR3 has 14 amino acids. CDR1 is KGHDR and CDR2 is SFDVKD in the germline V gene. The DNA for the CDR3 is TGTGCCACCGCTAGCGGGGGGGCGACAGATACGCAGTATTTT. Translated: CATASGGATDTQYF.

The CDR3 DNA follows: TGTGCCAGCAGCCCGGGTAGCGGGGGGGCGTACGAGCAGTACTTC. This translates into CASSPGSGGAYEQYF. The chain links TRBV7-2 to TRBJ2-7, with TRBD2 matching over 11 bases. The V gene's germline CDR1 is SGHTA and CDR2 FQGNSA. The CDR3 spans 15 residues. Trimming cost V 5 bases and J 4 bases; bases outside gene matches: 7.

The chain uses TRBV11-3 and TRBJ2-5; 9 nucleotides match TRBD1. This CDR3 contains 15 residues. Germline lookup yields CDR1 SGHNT and CDR2 YENEEA. Trimming removed 4 bases from V and 5 bases from J; junction bases left unmatched: 8. CDR3: CASSSTQGAWETQYF. Here the CDR3 DNA reads TGTGCCAGCAGCTCCACACAGGGGGCTTGGGAGACCCAGTACTTC.

The rearrangement links TRBV19 to TRBJ1-1; D remains ambiguous. V was trimmed by 3 bases and J by 0 bases, leaving 14 bases between them. Germline lookup yields CDR1 LNHDA and CDR2 SQIVND (reference sequence). The CDR3 sequence is 16 residues long. This CDR3 reads CASSIYVTGMNTEAFF. Here the CDR3 DNA reads TGTGCCAGTAGTATCTATGTGACGGGAATGAACACTGAAGCTTTCTTT.

The chain employs TRBV7-2 and TRBJ1-1; 7 bases align to TRBD1. Per germline, CDR1 SGHTA and CDR2 FQGNSA. J lost 1 base, V lost 3 bases, and 8 bases had no gene match. CDR3 length: 16 amino acids. The CDR3 sequence is CASSLSAGGRNTEAFF. The DNA of the CDR3 is TGTGCCAGCAGCTTGAGCGCAGGGGGTCGGAACACTGAAGCTTTCTTT.

This rearrangement joins TRBV5-4 to TRBJ1-2; 8 bases fit TRBD1. This CDR3 is 14 amino acids long. The germline V gene encodes CDR1 SGHNT and CDR2 YYREEE (reference sequence). Losses at the gene ends were 4 bases for V and 8 bases for J; bases not matched to a gene: 10. The CDR3 protein is CASSGTGGVDGYTF. CDR3 DNA sequence: TGTGCCAGCAGCGGCACAGGGGGGGTTGACGGCTACACCTTC.

The rearrangement joins TRBV3-1 (or the pseudogene TRBV3-2) to TRBJ2-5; the match to TRBD2 covers 13 bases. V lost 4 bases, J lost 4 bases, and 6 bases stayed unmatched. CDR3 size: 16 residues. In germline, CDR1 is LGHDT, CDR2 YNNKEL (reference sequence). CDR3 in DNA: TGTGCCAGCAGCCGAGTGGGACTAGCGGGGTTAGAGACCCAGTACTTC. Amino acid sequence: CASSRVGLAGLETQYF.

DNA for the CDR3: TGTGCCTGGAGTTACCTAACCGGGGAGCTGTTTTTT. Its protein product is CAWSYLTGELFF. The rearrangement joins TRBV30 to TRBJ2-2; D uncertain. The CDR3 spans 12 residues. The V gene lost 2 bases and the J gene lost 5 bases, with 6 bases spanning the gap. CDR1 GTSNPN and CDR2 SVGIG come from the germline V gene (reference sequence).